What follows are 8 T cell receptor beta chains derived from one specimen sequenced in a study of blood T cell repertoires in COVID-19. Some clones are missing from TCRdb's copy, which holds only in-frame ones; the method was immunoSEQ multiplex PCR. The table has fewer than 250,000 clones, 89% seen once. Sequenced input: PBMCs or T cells enriched from blood (not recorded which). The receptor source for this set is a young woman who had recovered from COVID-19.

The chain joins TRBV11-2 to TRBJ1-1; D is perhaps TRBD1 (6 bases). Germline V CDR1 and CDR2: SGHAT, FQNNGV. The length of the CDR3 is 13 residues. V was cut by 5 bases and J by 3 bases, with 10 bases left in between. CDR3: CASSPNRDTEAFF. The CDR3 coding sequence is TGTGCCAGCAGCCCCAACAGGGACACTGAAGCTTTCTTT.

This chain joins TRBV27 and TRBJ2-7, with D perhaps TRBD1 (6 bases). The germline V gene has CDR1 MNHEY and CDR2 SMNVEV (reference sequence). With 3 bases removed from V and 3 bases from J, the gap between germline ends came to 24 bases. The CDR3 sequence is 18 residues long. The CDR3 DNA follows: TGTGCCAGCAGTTTGGCCTCGGGAACAGGGCCGGCAGGCTACGAGCAGTACTTC. It codes for CASSLASGTGPAGYEQYF.

There are a few counts of this clone. V is TRBV2 and J is TRBJ1-1, with TRBD1 identical over 7 bases. In germline, CDR1 is SNHLY, CDR2 FYNNEI. The junction had 9 bases not matched to a gene; V was cut back by 6 bases and J by 2 bases. The CDR3 is 15 amino acids. CDR3: CASRKTGPANTEAFF. In DNA form, the CDR3 reads TGTGCCAGCAGGAAGACAGGGCCCGCAAACACTGAAGCTTTCTTT.

This chain connects TRBV7-9 to TRBJ1-2; maybe TRBD1 (5 bases). This CDR3 contains 14 residues. Trimming removed 5 bases from V and 5 bases from J, with 15 bases in between. Germline loops: CDR1 SEHNR, CDR2 FQNEAQ (reference sequence). For the CDR3, the DNA is TGTGCCAGCAGCCCCTCCGGGGGTGGATATGGCTACACCTTC. Encoded protein: CASSPSGGGYGYTF.

V is TRBV6-5 and J is TRBJ1-5; TRBD1 matches at 8 bases. Looked up from germline, CDR1 is MNHEY and CDR2 is SVGAGI. The CDR3 consists of 15 residues. J was trimmed by 6 bases and V by 4 bases; bases with no gene match: 8. The CDR3 nucleotides are TGTGCCAGCAGTTTAGCGACAGGGGCTACTCAGCCCCAGCATTTT. As protein: CASSLATGATQPQHF.

The chain has TRBV19 and TRBJ1-5; 7 nucleotides align to TRBD1. This CDR3 is built from 14 residues. J was trimmed by 6 bases and V by 9 bases; bases with no gene match: 11. Germline V lookup: CDR1 LNHDA, CDR2 SQIVND (reference sequence). The CDR3 bases are TGTGCCAGCTCCTTTGACAGGGCGGCTCAGCCCCAGCATTTT. It specifies CASSFDRAAQPQHF. The whole variable domain, filled in from reference TRBV19 and TRBJ1-5, reads DGGITQSPKYLFRKEGQNVTLSCEQNLNHDAMYWYRQDPGQGLRLIYYSQIVNDFQKGDIAEGYSVSREKKESFPLTVTSAQKNPTAFYLCASSFDRAAQPQHFGDGTRLSIL.

The chain carries TRBV7-9 and TRBJ1-2, with D maybe TRBD1 (6 bases). In germline, CDR1 is SEHNR, CDR2 FQNEAQ (reference sequence). With 5 bases removed from V and 2 bases from J, the gap between germline ends came to 15 bases. CDR3 length: 15 residues. CDR3 sequence reads: CASSPAGAVNYGYTF. The DNA of the CDR3 is TGTGCCAGCAGCCCAGCGGGGGCGGTGAACTATGGCTACACCTTC. The full variable domain, rest sourced from reference TRBV7-9 and TRBJ1-2, is DTGVSQNPRHKITKRGQNVTFRCDPISEHNRLYWYRQTLGQGPEFLTYFQNEAQLEKSRLLSDRFSAERPKGSFSTLEIQRTEQGDSAMYLCASSPAGAVNYGYTFGSGTRLTVV.

This clone was observed once. V is TRBV11-3 and J is TRBJ1-3; 8 nucleotides agree with TRBD1. This CDR3 is built from 13 residues. V trimming: 9 bases; J trimming: 6 bases; junction bases outside the gene matches: 7. Germline V gene sequence: CDR1 SGHNT, CDR2 YENEEA. CDR3 protein: CASRGQVENTIYF. CDR3 DNA: TGTGCCAGTCGGGGACAGGTCGAAAACACCATATATTTT.